What follows describes a single TCR beta chain. Its antigen remains unknown. Following RNA extraction, reverse transcription yielded cDNA that acted as the sequencing template. Produced via immunoSEQ multiplex PCR; TCRdb's table is partial and in-frame only. Here the sample spans approximately 120,000 clones, around 48% being singletons. These data belong to a study of CD8+ T cells in alopecia areata. Study results and limitations: Against the mouse data, patients shared TCRs less clearly, possibly for HLA reasons. It was lesional scalp, especially alopecia totalis/universalis, that showed higher clonality than normal scalp.

Both peripheral blood and punch biopsies of lesional scalp skin were obtained from patients who had alopecia areata. Using a FACSAria, the CD4+ and CD8+ T cells were sorted from the PBMCs. This CDR3 is 10 amino acids long. The V gene's germline CDR1 is SNHLY and CDR2 FYNNEI. V dropped 6 bases and J dropped 15 bases, with 9 bases sitting between them. The V gene is TRBV2, the J gene TRBJ1-6, with D unclear. Specimen: NKG2D-low CD8+ T cells sorted from blood. This TCR was recovered from a human donor with alopecia areata. CDR3 bases: TGTGCCAGCAGGGGTGCCTTCCTCCACTTT. Translating it yields CASRGAFLHF.